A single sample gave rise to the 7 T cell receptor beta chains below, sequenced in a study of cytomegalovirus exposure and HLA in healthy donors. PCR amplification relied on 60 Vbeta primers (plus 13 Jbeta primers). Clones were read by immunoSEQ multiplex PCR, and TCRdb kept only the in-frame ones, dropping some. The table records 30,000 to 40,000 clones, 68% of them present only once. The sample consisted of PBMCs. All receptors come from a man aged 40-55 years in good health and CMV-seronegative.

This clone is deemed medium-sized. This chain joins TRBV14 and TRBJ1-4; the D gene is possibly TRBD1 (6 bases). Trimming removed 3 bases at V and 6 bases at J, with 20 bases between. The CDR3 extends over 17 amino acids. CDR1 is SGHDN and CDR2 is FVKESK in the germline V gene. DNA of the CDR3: TGTGCCAGCAGCCAGGACAGTTTGGGTTTTCGGGATGAAAAACTGTTTTTT. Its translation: CASSQDSLGFRDEKLFF.

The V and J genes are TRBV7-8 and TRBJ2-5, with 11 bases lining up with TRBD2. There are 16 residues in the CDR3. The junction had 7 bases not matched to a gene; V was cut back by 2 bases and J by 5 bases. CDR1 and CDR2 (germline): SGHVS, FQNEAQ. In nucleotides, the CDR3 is TGTGCCAGCAGCTTATCGAGACTAGCGGGGAGGGAGACCCAGTACTTC. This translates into CASSLSRLAGRETQYF.

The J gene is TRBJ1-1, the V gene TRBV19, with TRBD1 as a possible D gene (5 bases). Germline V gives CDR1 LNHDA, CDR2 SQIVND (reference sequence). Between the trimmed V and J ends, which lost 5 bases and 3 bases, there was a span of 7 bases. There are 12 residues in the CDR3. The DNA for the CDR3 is TGTGCCAGTAGTGGGGGGTACACTGAAGCTTTCTTT. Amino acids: CASSGGYTEAFF.

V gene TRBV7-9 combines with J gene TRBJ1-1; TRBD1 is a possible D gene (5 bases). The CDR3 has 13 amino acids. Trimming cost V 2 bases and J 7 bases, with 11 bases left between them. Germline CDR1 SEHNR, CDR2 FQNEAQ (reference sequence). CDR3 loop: CASSLPLTVEAFF. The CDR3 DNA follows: TGTGCCAGCAGCTTACCCCTGACAGTTGAAGCTTTCTTT.

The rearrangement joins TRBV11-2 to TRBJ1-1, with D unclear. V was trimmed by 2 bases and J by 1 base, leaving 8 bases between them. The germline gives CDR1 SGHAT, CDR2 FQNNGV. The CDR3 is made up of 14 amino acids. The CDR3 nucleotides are TGTGCCAGCAGCTTATGGTCCGGGAACACTGAAGCTTTCTTT. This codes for CASSLWSGNTEAFF.

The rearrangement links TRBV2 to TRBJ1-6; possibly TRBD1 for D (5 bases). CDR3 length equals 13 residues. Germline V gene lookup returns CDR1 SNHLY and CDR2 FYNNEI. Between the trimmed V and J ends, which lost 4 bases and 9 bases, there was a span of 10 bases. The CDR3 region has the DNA TGTGCCAGCAGTGTTCAGGGCGGTTCACCCCTCCACTTT. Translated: CASSVQGGSPLHF.

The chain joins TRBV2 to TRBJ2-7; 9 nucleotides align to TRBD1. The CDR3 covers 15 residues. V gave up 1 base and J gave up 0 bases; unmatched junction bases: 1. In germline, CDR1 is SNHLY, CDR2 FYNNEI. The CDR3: CASSEGTGDSYEQYF. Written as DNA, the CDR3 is TGTGCCAGCAGTGAAGGGACAGGGGACTCCTACGAGCAGTACTTC. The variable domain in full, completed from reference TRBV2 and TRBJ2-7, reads EPEVTQTPSHQVTQMGQEVILRCVPISNHLYFYWYRQILGQKVEFLVSFYNNEISEKSEIFDDQFSVERPDGSNFTLKIRSTKLEDSAMYFCASSEGTGDSYEQYFGPGTRLTVT.